Presented here are 30 T cell receptor beta chains from one specimen sequenced in a study of blood T cell repertoires in COVID-19. Profiling relied on immunoSEQ multiplex PCR, and the TCRdb table lists in-frame clones only, not all of them. The repertoire holds around 200,000 clones, with approximately 83% as singletons. Sequenced: peripheral blood. The receptor source for this set is a man aged 50-59 years with active or convalescent COVID-19.

A few counts support this clone. V and J are TRBV7-9 and TRBJ1-2; TRBD1 matches at 10 bases. Germline V gene lookup returns CDR1 SEHNR and CDR2 FQNEAQ (reference sequence). After removal of 3 bases from V and 7 bases from J, the junction contained 8 bases not matched to a gene. This CDR3 comprises 15 residues. CDR3 in DNA: TGTGCCAGCAGCTTCGACGGGACAGGGGTAACTGGCTACACCTTC. This gives the protein CASSFDGTGVTGYTF.

The chain uses TRBV5-5 and TRBJ2-1; possible D gene TRBD2, 5 bases. Between the trimmed V and J ends, which lost 1 base and 8 bases, there was a span of 16 bases. From germline, CDR1 is SGHKS and CDR2 YYEKEE (reference sequence). The CDR3 sequence is 15 residues long. The CDR3 bases are TGTGCCAGCAGCTTGCCAGCGATGGCGAGGGATGAGCAGTTCTTC. Its protein is CASSLPAMARDEQFF.

The chain combines TRBV11-2 with TRBJ2-7; D perhaps matches TRBD1 (5 bases). The V and J ends lost 5 bases and 9 bases respectively, with 11 bases between them. Germline V CDR1 and CDR2: SGHAT, FQNNGV. The CDR3 covers 11 residues. The CDR3 reads CASSTSGLQYF. The CDR3 nucleotides read TGTGCCAGCAGCACCTCAGGGTTGCAGTACTTC.

The chain uses TRBV10-3 and TRBJ2-7; 11 bases align to TRBD2. The CDR3 sequence is 14 residues long. Germline V CDR1 and CDR2: ENHRY, SYGVKD. After removal of 9 bases from V and 2 bases from J, the junction contained 6 bases not matched to a gene. The CDR3 nucleotides read TGTGCCATTACCGGGACTAGCGGAACCTACGAGCAGTACTTC. This codes for CAITGTSGTYEQYF.

The chain combines TRBV6-5 with TRBJ1-4; 9 bases agree with TRBD1. Per the germline V gene, CDR1 is MNHEY and CDR2 is SVGAGI. V shed 7 bases and J 6 bases; nucleotides not matched to a gene: 3. The CDR3 is made up of 13 amino acids. This chain's CDR3 is CASNRDRDEKLFF. The CDR3 region has the DNA TGTGCCAGCAACCGGGACAGGGATGAAAAACTGTTTTTT.

V usage is TRBV6-1 and J usage is TRBJ1-2, with D perhaps matching TRBD1 (5 bases). Trimming cost V 2 bases and J 7 bases, with 11 bases left between them. From germline, CDR1 is MNHNS and CDR2 SASEGT. CDR3 length: 13 residues. CDR3 region: CASSEIREGGYTF. DNA for the CDR3: TGTGCCAGCAGTGAAATCAGGGAGGGTGGCTACACCTTC.

V is TRBV9 and J is TRBJ1-2; D might be TRBD1 (5 bases). Trimming pared 4 bases from V and 0 bases from J, leaving 16 bases between. CDR3 length: 16 residues. Germline CDR1 and CDR2: SGDLS and YYNGEE. CDR3 protein: CASSLGEGSANYGYTF. The DNA for the CDR3 is TGTGCCAGCAGCCTTGGGGAGGGGAGCGCTAACTATGGCTACACCTTC.

The rearrangement joins TRBV6-1 to TRBJ1-3; D possibly corresponds to TRBD1 (5 bases). Germline V CDR1 and CDR2: MNHNS, SASEGT. The length of the CDR3 is 14 residues. The V end was cut by 1 base, the J end by 8 bases, with 12 bases between. This CDR3 is CASSEVLGGDTIYF. In DNA, the CDR3 is TGTGCCAGCAGTGAAGTTTTGGGGGGGGACACCATATATTTT.

A few counts support this clone. This chain uses TRBV6-2 or TRBV6-3 with TRBJ1-5, with 10 bases matching TRBD1. CDR3 length: 16 residues. Trimming at V came to 6 bases and at J to 2 bases, leaving 7 bases not matched to a gene. Per the germline V gene, CDR1 is MNHEY and CDR2 is SVGEGT. CDR3 sequence reads: CASSSRQGAGNQPQHF. The CDR3 DNA is TGTGCCAGCAGCTCCAGACAGGGGGCAGGCAATCAGCCCCAGCATTTT.

V usage is TRBV9 and J usage is TRBJ1-6; 9 nucleotides match TRBD1. Looked up from germline, CDR1 is SGDLS and CDR2 is YYNGEE. Trimming at V came to 0 bases and at J to 6 bases, leaving 4 bases not matched to a gene. The CDR3 has 16 amino acids. This CDR3 is CASSVDWTGVNSPLHF. The CDR3, as DNA: TGTGCCAGCAGCGTAGACTGGACAGGGGTTAATTCACCCCTCCACTTT.

This clone was seen just once. V usage is TRBV28 and J usage is TRBJ1-3; D not resolved. CDR3 length: 13 amino acids. Per germline, CDR1 MDHEN and CDR2 SYDVKM. The V end lost 3 bases, the J end lost 7 bases, and 10 bases lay between the germline ends. As DNA, the CDR3 is TGTGCCAGCAGTTTCGGGGTGTCGAACACCATATATTTT. It specifies CASSFGVSNTIYF.

The chain uses TRBV12-3 or TRBV12-4 and TRBJ1-1; D uncertain. Trimming left V 0 bases short and J 5 bases short, with 7 bases between. CDR3 length equals 13 residues. CDR3: CASSLAGRTEAFF. CDR3 sequence (DNA): TGTGCCAGCAGTTTAGCGGGCAGGACTGAAGCTTTCTTT.

The chain carries TRBV30 and TRBJ2-2, with 9 bases matching TRBD1. The CDR3 runs to 15 residues. Germline CDR1 and CDR2: GTSNPN and SVGIG (reference sequence). The V and J ends lost 1 base and 4 bases, in that order; junction bases with no gene match: 4. CDR3 loop: CAWSGDRAVTGELFF. The CDR3 DNA sequence: TGTGCCTGGAGTGGGGACAGGGCGGTCACCGGGGAGCTGTTTTTT. The full variable domain, completed using reference TRBV30 and TRBJ2-2, is SQTIHQWPATLVQPVGSPLSLECTVEGTSNPNLYWYRQAAGRGLQLLFYSVGIGQISSEVPQNLSASRPQDRQFILSSKKLLLSDSGFYLCAWSGDRAVTGELFFGEGSRLTVL.

This chain links TRBV4-3 with TRBJ1-2; 7 positions agree with TRBD1. The germline gives CDR1 LGHNA, CDR2 YSLEER. The V gene end was trimmed by 1 base and the J gene end by 9 bases; junction bases not matched to a gene: 5. The CDR3 spans 13 residues. The CDR3 protein is CASSQAGQPSYTF. The CDR3 DNA sequence: TGCGCCAGCAGCCAAGCGGGACAGCCCAGCTACACCTTC.

The chain uses TRBV10-3 and TRBJ2-1; 9 bases align to TRBD2. V lost 0 bases to trimming and J lost 2 bases; unmatched junction nucleotides: 5. The CDR3 sequence is 17 residues long. Germline assignment: CDR1 ENHRY and CDR2 SYGVKD. CDR3 nucleotides: TGTGCCATCAGTGAGTCGGGGCGGGGGGGCCCCTACAATGAGCAGTTCTTC. Translation gives CAISESGRGGPYNEQFF.

The chain links TRBV19 to TRBJ1-2, with 10 bases lining up with TRBD1. The CDR3 is 17 residues long. V shed 0 bases, J shed 2 bases, and the junction held 6 bases outside the gene matches. From germline, CDR1 is LNHDA and CDR2 SQIVND (reference sequence). The CDR3 sequence: CASSIETWDRGNYGYTF. The DNA for the CDR3 is TGTGCCAGTAGTATAGAGACCTGGGACAGGGGAAACTATGGCTACACCTTC. The full variable domain, its missing parts supplied by reference TRBV19 and TRBJ1-2, is DGGITQSPKYLFRKEGQNVTLSCEQNLNHDAMYWYRQDPGQGLRLIYYSQIVNDFQKGDIAEGYSVSREKKESFPLTVTSAQKNPTAFYLCASSIETWDRGNYGYTFGSGTRLTVV.

V and J are TRBV3-1 (or the pseudogene TRBV3-2) and TRBJ1-2, with TRBD1 matching over 11 bases. The germline CDR1 and CDR2 sequences are LGHDT and YNNKEL (reference sequence). This CDR3 contains 16 residues. Trimming at V came to 4 bases and at J to 8 bases, leaving 12 bases not matched to a gene. The CDR3 protein is CASSPSRTGGAEGYTF. The CDR3 DNA is TGTGCCAGCAGCCCGAGCCGGACAGGGGGCGCGGAGGGCTACACCTTC.

This rearrangement joins TRBV9 to TRBJ2-7; 7 positions agree with TRBD1. Germline CDR1 and CDR2: SGDLS and YYNGEE. The length of the CDR3 is 14 residues. V trimming: 4 bases; J trimming: 4 bases; junction bases outside the gene matches: 8. This CDR3 is CASSPTGERYEQYF. In nucleotides, the CDR3 is TGTGCCAGCAGCCCTACAGGGGAAAGGTACGAGCAGTACTTC.

The V and J genes are TRBV11-1 and TRBJ1-5; D gene ambiguous. Trimming cost V 2 bases and J 9 bases, with 8 bases left between them. The CDR3 is made up of 12 amino acids. In germline, CDR1 is SGHAT, CDR2 FQDESV (reference sequence). As DNA, the CDR3 is TGTGCCAGCAGCTTACTTTCCGGGCCCCAGCATTTT. This translates into CASSLLSGPQHF.

This chain's CDR3 is CASSFDRDRDGYTF. CDR3 sequence (DNA): TGTGCCAGCAGCTTCGACAGGGATCGTGATGGCTACACCTTC. This sequence joins TRBV7-9 and TRBJ1-2; 7 bases are a match to TRBD1. The germline gives CDR1 SEHNR, CDR2 FQNEAQ (reference sequence). The CDR3 totals 14 residues. The trim removed 3 bases at V and 6 bases at J, leaving 7 bases unmatched.

The V call is TRBV9, the J call TRBJ1-2; the D gene is possibly TRBD1 (5 bases). Trimming cost V 0 bases and J 4 bases, with 16 bases left between them. CDR1 and CDR2 from the germline V gene are SGDLS and YYNGEE. This CDR3 is built from 16 residues. Written as DNA, the CDR3 is TGTGCCAGCAGCGTAGATTGGCAGGGAGGCATCTATGGCTACACCTTC. This gives the protein CASSVDWQGGIYGYTF.

This chain uses TRBV7-2 with TRBJ1-4, with no clear D. CDR1 SGHTA and CDR2 FQGNSA come from the germline V gene. This CDR3 is 13 amino acids long. V was pared by 1 base and J by 6 bases, with 6 bases between. In DNA, the CDR3 is TGTGCCAGCAGCTTAGGCGGTTATGAAAAACTGTTTTTT. Its translation is CASSLGGYEKLFF. Using reference TRBV7-2 and TRBJ1-4 for the parts outside the CDR3, the full variable domain is GAGVSQSPSNKVTEKGKDVELRCDPISGHTALYWYRQSLGQGLEFLIYFQGNSAPDKSGLPSDRFSAERTGGSVSTLTIQRTQQEDSAVYLCASSLGGYEKLFFGSGTQLSVL.

The V gene is TRBV5-4, the J gene TRBJ2-1; 8 bases map to TRBD1. V trimming: 4 bases; J trimming: 12 bases; junction bases outside the gene matches: 9. CDR3 size: 13 residues. Germline CDR1 and CDR2: SGHNT and YYREEE (reference sequence). This CDR3 is CASSLDREKGQFF. The DNA of the CDR3 is TGTGCCAGCAGCCTGGACAGGGAGAAGGGGCAGTTCTTC.

The CDR3 protein is CASSYRGWDGYTF. The CDR3 region has the DNA TGTGCCAGCAGCTACAGGGGTTGGGATGGCTACACCTTC. The V gene is TRBV12-3 or TRBV12-4, the J gene TRBJ1-2; 7 bases align to TRBD1. The CDR3 is 13 residues long. The trim removed 6 bases at V and 6 bases at J, leaving 7 bases unmatched.

The chain recombines TRBV19 with TRBJ2-6; 10 bases are shared with TRBD1. The CDR3 covers 17 residues. J lost 0 bases, V lost 1 base, and 0 bases had no gene match. Germline V gene sequence: CDR1 LNHDA, CDR2 SQIVND (reference sequence). The CDR3 spells CASSIGTGGSGANVLTF. The CDR3, as DNA: TGTGCCAGTAGTATAGGGACAGGGGGCTCTGGGGCCAACGTCCTGACTTTC.

The V and J genes are TRBV10-3 and TRBJ1-2, with D hard to call. The V and J ends lost 2 bases and 4 bases respectively, with 14 bases between them. Germline V CDR1 and CDR2: ENHRY, SYGVKD. CDR3 length: 15 residues. CDR3 loop: CAISEPTLSGYGYTF. CDR3 DNA: TGTGCCATCAGTGAGCCGACCCTCTCGGGCTATGGCTACACCTTC.

DNA for the CDR3: TGTGCCAGCAGCTACGGAGGGGCGCAAACTGAAGCTTTCTTT. It encodes CASSYGGAQTEAFF. The chain has TRBV11-3 and TRBJ1-1, with D possibly TRBD1 on 5 matching bases. The CDR3 runs 14 residues. Trimming removed 4 bases at V and 5 bases at J, with 14 bases between. Germline V gives CDR1 SGHNT, CDR2 YENEEA.

The chain couples TRBV5-6 to TRBJ1-2; 7 bases line up with TRBD1. Germline CDR1 SGHDT, CDR2 YYEEEE. Trimming removed 0 bases from V and 8 bases from J; junction bases left unmatched: 4. The CDR3 consists of 13 residues. CDR3 nucleotide sequence: TGTGCCAGCAGCTTGGGACAGGGTAGAGGCTACACCTTC. Translation: CASSLGQGRGYTF.

The chain recombines TRBV2 with TRBJ1-1; D is unresolved. This CDR3 has 15 residues. The V gene lost 6 bases and the J gene lost 0 bases, with 14 bases spanning the gap. Germline V gene sequence: CDR1 SNHLY, CDR2 FYNNEI. The CDR3 DNA is TGTGCCAGCAGAGCCCGGGATAATCTGAACACTGAAGCTTTCTTT. It encodes CASRARDNLNTEAFF.

The chain is built from TRBV9 and TRBJ2-3; TRBD2 matches 8 bases. The CDR3 has 15 amino acids. The trim removed 0 bases at V and 4 bases at J, leaving 4 bases unmatched. The germline V gene has CDR1 SGDLS and CDR2 YYNGEE. The CDR3 loop is CASSVGGLASDTQYF. The CDR3 DNA sequence: TGTGCCAGCAGCGTAGGAGGACTAGCTTCAGATACGCAGTATTTT.